This entry is about one T cell receptor beta chain. This CDR3 contains 16 residues. Per germline, CDR1 GTSNPN and CDR2 SVGIG (reference sequence). Trimming removed 1 base from V and 4 bases from J, with 16 bases in between. The data stem from a study of Ad26.COV2.S vaccination and SARS-CoV-2 variants. Here immunoSEQ multiplex PCR was the method, and the copy in TCRdb shows in-frame clones only, minus some. The sample consists of 350,000 to 400,000 clones, approximately 91% of them appearing once. Documented treatment: around 19 received Ad26.COV2.S at low or high dose, single or two shots; five or six received placebo; per-sample allocation not given. It was on day 63 after the first vaccine or placebo injection that samples were taken.

Sequenced here: peripheral blood, sampled in a trial of Ad26.COV2.S vaccine versus placebo. This clonotype was sampled from a person aged 18 to 59 who received the Ad26.COV2.S COVID-19 vaccine or a placebo. V usage is TRBV30 and J usage is TRBJ1-4; tentative D call: TRBD1 (6 bases). As DNA, the CDR3 is TGTGCCTGGAGTGGGGGACGGGGGCATAGTAATGAAAAACTGTTTTTT. The encoded protein is CAWSGGRGHSNEKLFF. Based on the CDR3 plus reference TRBV30 and TRBJ1-4, the full variable domain is SQTIHQWPATLVQPVGSPLSLECTVEGTSNPNLYWYRQAAGRGLQLLFYSVGIGQISSEVPQNLSASRPQDRQFILSSKKLLLSDSGFYLCAWSGGRGHSNEKLFFGSGTQLSVL.